The T cell receptor (beta chain) under discussion was sequenced for a study of T cell responses to AZD1222 COVID-19 vaccine. Regarding this clone: The antigen is undetermined.

Germline V CDR1 and CDR2: LNHDA, SQIVND (reference sequence). This CDR3 has 16 residues. The V and J ends lost 6 bases and 7 bases respectively, with 19 bases between them. Produced via immunoSEQ multiplex PCR; TCRdb's table is partial and in-frame only. Among around 150,000 clones, roughly nine tenths were seen once, and the ten largest hold roughly 3.6%. Study observations and caveats: Repertoire sampling happened only post peak T cell response. There were mostly white British donors and more females than males, and clonal diversity was possibly underestimated. Spike-specific TCR breadth and depth were elevated following two AZD1222 doses.

V gene TRBV19 combines with J gene TRBJ1-6; tentative D call: TRBD1 (5 bases). Specimen: peripheral blood, collected on day 0 of AZD1222 vaccination. The source of this sequence is an adult in good health. This CDR3 is CASRGGGRGRNSPLHF. In DNA, the CDR3 is TGTGCCAGTAGGGGCGGCGGGCGGGGGAGAAATTCACCCCTCCACTTT.